Listed below are T cell receptor beta chains from one sample, sequenced in a study of blood T cell repertoires in COVID-19. The assay was immunoSEQ multiplex PCR, and TCRdb's table has in-frame clones only and misses some. This repertoire shows approximately 240,000 clones, approximately 91% found once; its top ten account for 0.8% to 0.95%. Sequencing input: peripheral blood. All receptors derive from a man aged 25-45 years with COVID-19, enrolled during active disease. Each CDR3 is given without its conserved first and last residue. D genes are given only for firm matches. Size tells how often a clone was seen (once, few, many) or the class of an expanded clone, and some rows leave it out.

abundance | d_gene | j_gene | v_gene | len | CDR3aa
once | NA | TRBJ1-4 | TRBV6-5 | 12 | ASSKQEGGEKLF
NA | TRBD1 | TRBJ2-1 | TRBV7-9 | 14 | ASSIVRTGAYNEQF
NA | NA | TRBJ1-3 | TRBV18 | 13 | ASSPMPGVENTIY
NA | TRBD2 | TRBJ2-1 | TRBV19 | 14 | ASSIGDSGGYNEQF
NA | NA | TRBJ1-4 | TRBV5-1 | 12 | ASSLRQSNEKLF
NA | TRBD2 | TRBJ2-5 | TRBV4-1 | 14 | ASSQELAGGQETQY
NA | TRBD2 | TRBJ2-1 | TRBV6-5 | 13 | ASSLTSGADNEQF
NA | TRBD1 | TRBJ2-7 | TRBV5-1 | 13 | ASSGGQDPSYEQY
NA | NA | TRBJ2-2 | TRBV5-1 | 14 | ASTARIAANTGELF
once | TRBD1 | TRBJ1-5 | TRBV9 | 21 | ASSVRDFPEPGQGLILDQPQH
NA | NA | TRBJ2-5 | TRBV6-6 | 9 | ASSYEETQY
NA | TRBD2 | TRBJ2-3 | TRBV7-7 | 13 | ASSEAGGSTDTQY
NA | TRBD1 | TRBJ1-2 | TRBV5-6 | 11 | ASSFKGAAGYT
once | NA | TRBJ1-2 | TRBV6-5 | 14 | ASSSKKGQGTYGYT
NA | TRBD1 | TRBJ2-7 | TRBV9 | 12 | ASSPGQGFQEQY
NA | NA | TRBJ2-3 | TRBV11-2 | 13 | ASSLDEGWVDTQY
many | NA | TRBJ2-2 | TRBV5-1 | 12 | ASTLKGGAGELF
NA | NA | TRBJ2-1 | TRBV6-1 | 11 | ASSEVGGVVPF
NA | TRBD1 | TRBJ1-2 | TRBV10-3 | 14 | AISANGQGPNYGYT
NA | TRBD1 | TRBJ1-3 | TRBV23-1 | 17 | ASSQPTLDRGSSGNTIY
NA | NA | TRBJ2-1 | TRBV24-1 | 12 | ATSDTGLVNEQF
NA | TRBD2 | TRBJ2-1 | TRBV5-4 | 18 | ASSAELAGGPTVTYNEQF
NA | NA | TRBJ2-5 | TRBV12-5 | 14 | ASGLLLGGAQETQY
NA | NA | TRBJ2-2 | TRBV27 | 15 | ASSLLGAKTNTGELF
once | NA | TRBJ1-3 | TRBV5-1 | 12 | ASSPETLGNTIY
NA | NA | TRBJ2-7 | TRBV2 | 12 | ASREGQVSYEQY
NA | NA | TRBJ1-4 | TRBV19 | 14 | ASSIRSGEGNEKLF
NA | NA | TRBJ2-1 | TRBV5-1 | 13 | ASSLTERSYNEQF
NA | NA | TRBJ2-6 | TRBV6-5 | 13 | ASIDRPSGANVLT
NA | TRBD1 | TRBJ1-2 | TRBV6-5 | 13 | ASSYSTGENYGYT
once | TRBD2 | TRBJ2-3 | TRBV6-5 | 13 | ASRPLAGGTDTQY
NA | NA | TRBJ1-1 | TRBV7-9 | 12 | ASSSRERNTEAF
NA | NA | TRBJ2-5 | TRBV7-3 | 12 | ASSPSGGGETQY
once | TRBD1 | TRBJ2-3 | TRBV18 | 14 | ASSPSTGDKGDTQY
many | NA | TRBJ1-5 | TRBV21-1 | 10 | ASSKDIQPQH
NA | NA | TRBJ2-4 | TRBV19 | 11 | ASSIDRKNIQY
once | TRBD1 | TRBJ1-4 | TRBV18 | 12 | ASSRGTEGEKLF
few | NA | TRBJ2-5 | TRBV25-1 | 11 | ASRGRGPETQY
NA | TRBD1 | TRBJ1-4 | TRBV6-5 | 11 | ASSLRTGEKLF
few | TRBD1 | TRBJ1-2 | TRBV6-5 | 11 | ASKGQGSYGYT
NA | NA | TRBJ1-1 | TRBV10-3 | 12 | AISVLEGLTEAF
once | NA | TRBJ1-6 | TRBV6-6 | 13 | ASSYYSSYNSPLH
few | TRBD1 | TRBJ2-7 | TRBV5-1 | 13 | ASSLGDRGIDEQY
NA | NA | TRBJ2-7 | TRBV18 | 12 | ASSPPVPRAGQY
NA | NA | TRBJ1-5 | TRBV2 | 12 | ASSDLGGVQPQH
NA | NA | TRBJ1-1 | TRBV19 | 12 | ASSIADWNTEAF
NA | TRBD1 | TRBJ1-2 | TRBV5-4 | 14 | ASSPDRASSLYGYT
once | NA | TRBJ2-7 | TRBV18 | 12 | ASSPPSGKGEQY
NA | TRBD1 | TRBJ1-3 | TRBV2 | 12 | ASTDTGAGNTIY
NA | NA | TRBJ2-7 | TRBV4-2 | 12 | ASSQDSGVNEQY
NA | TRBD1 | TRBJ2-7 | TRBV25-1 | 9 | ASRTGGEQY
NA | NA | TRBJ2-2 | TRBV25-1 | 12 | ASSPGPITGELF
NA | NA | TRBJ1-6 | TRBV18 | 14 | ASSPWKTDTNSPLH
NA | TRBD2 | TRBJ2-1 | TRBV6-5 | 14 | ASSYSGRGDYNEQF
NA | NA | TRBJ2-7 | TRBV7-9 | 11 | ASSLVLQKALY